The clone carrying this T cell receptor beta chain was seen more than once but under ten times. It was with unique molecular identifiers that the TCRbeta library was prepared. TCRdb re-called the PCR reads with MiXCR, one entry per CDR3 protein. Of about 540,000 distinct CDR3 sequences in the sample, about 16% are singletons; the top ten hold approximately 3%. These data originate in a study of T-cell reconstitution after alpha-beta-depleted transplantation in children. V lost 9 bases to trimming and J lost 4 bases; unmatched junction nucleotides: 10. This CDR3 is 14 amino acids long. Germline V gives CDR1 SGHRS, CDR2 YFSETQ.

This clonotype originated in a human donor who donated a stem cell graft to a child with acute lymphoblastic leukemia. Sample: PBMCs from the stem cell graft donor, taken from the stem cell graft. The chain employs TRBV5-1 and TRBJ2-1; 7 nucleotides match TRBD2. CDR3 sequence reads: CATSTSSGYNEQFF. The CDR3 bases are TGCGCCACTTCGACTAGCTCTGGATACAATGAGCAGTTCTTC.